This T cell receptor beta chain is drawn from a study of CD4 and CD8 cells across lung adenocarcinoma regions. TCRdb called the PCR reads again in MiXCR, with one record for every CDR3 protein. The repertoire holds around 8,400 distinct CDR3 sequences, 54% seen once, with about 20% in the top ten. Germline assignment: CDR1 MNHNS and CDR2 SASEGT. Both ends counted, the CDR3 spans 17 residues. Donors had localized lung adenocarcinoma, a non-small cell lung cancer. A note on this clonotype: Because the CDR3's place on the DNA is in doubt, the DNA is left out and the CDR3 is given as listed by TCRdb.

This TCR derives from a female donor with lung adenocarcinoma. The CD4 and CD8 labels of this study may be unreliable. Sequencing used CD8+ T cells from the center of a lung tumor. This chain joins TRBV6-1 and TRBJ2-6. CDR3 sequence reads: CASSDTGVGSGAYVLYF.